This T cell receptor (beta chain) was captured in a study of T cell responses to AZD1222 COVID-19 vaccine. A single count supports this clone. Its target is not known. Whole-study results and caveats: In a largely white British group with more females than males, clonal diversity was possibly underestimated. Reportedly, close to half of spike-specific TCRs are directed against unmutated variant regions.

Here immunoSEQ multiplex PCR was the method, and the copy in TCRdb shows in-frame clones only, minus some. The table includes around 120,000 clones, about 91% detected once. CDR1 is SGHAT and CDR2 is FQNNGV in the germline V gene. This CDR3 has 13 residues. Trimming stripped 9 bases from V and 3 bases from J, with 11 bases between. The sample was peripheral blood, taken on day 0 of AZD1222 vaccination. The chain carries TRBV11-2 and TRBJ2-2, with D uncertain. The receptor was derived from an adult in good health. The CDR3 DNA is TGTGCCAGAGCTAGGGTCTACACCGGGGAGCTGTTTTTT. Amino acid sequence: CARARVYTGELFF.